Listed here are 16 T cell receptor beta chains from one sample, sequenced in a study of T cell clones after liver transplantation. The method was immunoSEQ multiplex PCR; TCRdb's version includes in-frame clones alone and lacks a portion of them. Here the sample spans 68,000 or so clones, around 93% being singletons. This material consisted of CD4+ T cells from blood, taken less than 26 months after liver transplant. These receptor sequences come from a human patient who received a liver transplant. Some T cells could come from the graft donor.

This chain uses TRBV4-1 with TRBJ2-1; TRBD2 aligns across 10 bases. The CDR3 totals 16 residues. Trimming cost V 5 bases and J 0 bases; bases outside gene matches: 4. Looked up from germline, CDR1 is MGHRA and CDR2 is YSYEKL. The CDR3 loop reads CASSTRLAGSYNEQFF. As DNA, the CDR3 is TGCGCCAGCAGCACCCGACTAGCGGGCTCCTACAATGAGCAGTTCTTC.

The count of this clone is one. The J gene is TRBJ2-2, the V gene TRBV27; D remains unclear. Germline CDR1 and CDR2: MNHEY and SMNVEV (reference sequence). Trimming removed 3 bases at V and 0 bases at J, with 8 bases between. This CDR3 region has 15 residues. CDR3 nucleotides: TGTGCCAGCAGTTTCTCACGAACGAACACCGGGGAGCTGTTTTTT. This sequence encodes CASSFSRTNTGELFF.

The V and J genes are TRBV18 and TRBJ2-2, with D uncertain. V was clipped by 3 bases and J by 5 bases, with 16 bases between them. CDR3 length: 16 residues. CDR1 is KGHSH, CDR2 LQKENI, per germline. The CDR3 reads CASSPWSAVRTGELFF. In DNA, the CDR3 is TGTGCCAGCTCACCGTGGAGCGCCGTTCGAACCGGGGAGCTGTTTTTT.

The chain joins TRBV19 to TRBJ1-5; D perhaps matches TRBD1 (6 bases). V lost 7 bases and J lost 3, with 10 bases in between. CDR1 is LNHDA, CDR2 SQIVND, per germline (reference sequence). The CDR3 sequence is 13 residues long. CDR3 sequence reads: CASKDRDNQPQHF. For the CDR3, the DNA is TGTGCCAGTAAGGACAGAGACAATCAGCCCCAGCATTTT.

The rearrangement links TRBV6-1 to TRBJ1-2; 8 nucleotides match TRBD1. CDR3 length: 12 amino acids. Germline values: CDR1 MNHNS, CDR2 SASEGT. V lost 6 bases and J lost 7; bases outside the gene matches: 4. This CDR3 is CASRDRGPGYTF. The CDR3 DNA reads TGTGCCAGCAGAGACAGGGGACCTGGCTACACCTTC.

The chain links TRBV19 to TRBJ1-2; D gene unclear. The V gene lost 3 bases and the J gene lost 6 bases, with 20 bases spanning the gap. CDR3 length: 16 residues. The V gene's germline CDR1 is LNHDA and CDR2 SQIVND (reference sequence). The CDR3 region is CASSILGLAMEDGYTF. CDR3 DNA sequence: TGTGCCAGTAGTATCCTAGGGCTCGCAATGGAGGATGGCTACACCTTC.

The chain has TRBV6-1 and TRBJ2-5; 7 positions match TRBD2. Germline V CDR1 and CDR2: MNHNS, SASEGT. V shed 8 bases and J 5 bases; nucleotides not matched to a gene: 5. This CDR3 spans 12 amino acids. For the CDR3, the DNA is TGTGCCAGCGGGAGGGGTGGGGAGACCCAGTACTTC. The encoded protein is CASGRGGETQYF.

The chain links TRBV25-1 to TRBJ2-3, with 11 bases fitting TRBD2. The junction had 4 bases not matched to a gene; V was cut back by 6 bases and J by 5 bases. The CDR3 is made up of 14 amino acids. Germline CDR1 reads MGHDK; CDR2 reads SYGVNS. CDR3 protein: CASRTSGILDTQYF. Here the CDR3 DNA reads TGTGCCAGCAGGACTAGCGGGATTTTAGATACGCAGTATTTT.

This chain joins TRBV30 and TRBJ1-6; D is unclear. The CDR3 contains 13 residues. Per germline, CDR1 GTSNPN and CDR2 SVGIG (reference sequence). V was trimmed by 2 bases and J by 10 bases, leaving 12 bases between them. The CDR3 here is CAWSTRHESPLHF. CDR3 nucleotides: TGTGCCTGGAGTACCAGACACGAGTCACCCCTCCACTTT.

The rearrangement joins TRBV30 to TRBJ1-2, with 10 bases fitting TRBD1. With 1 base clipped from V and 7 bases from J, the junction kept 6 bases outside the gene matches. The CDR3 runs 14 residues. The germline gives CDR1 GTSNPN, CDR2 SVGIG (reference sequence). CDR3 region: CAWSGDRGKVGYTF. The CDR3 nucleotides are TGTGCCTGGAGTGGGGACAGGGGCAAGGTTGGCTACACCTTC.

V and J are TRBV7-2 and TRBJ1-3; tentatively, D is TRBD1 (5 bases). Germline V gene sequence: CDR1 SGHTA, CDR2 FQGNSA. Trimming cost V 4 bases and J 0 bases, with 10 bases left between them. This CDR3 comprises 15 residues. For the CDR3, the DNA is TGTGCCAGCAGCTCAGCCGGGACCTCTGGAAACACCATATATTTT. Translation: CASSSAGTSGNTIYF.

The V and J genes are TRBV7-9 and TRBJ2-2; TRBD2 matches at 7 bases. CDR1 SEHNR and CDR2 FQNEAQ come from the germline V gene (reference sequence). V lost 10 bases and J lost 4; bases outside the gene matches: 6. The CDR3 is made up of 13 amino acids. The CDR3 loop is CATRLAATGELFF. The CDR3 DNA sequence: TGTGCCACCCGACTAGCAGCCACCGGGGAGCTGTTTTTT.

The V gene is TRBV6-5, the J gene TRBJ2-7, with 12 bases matching TRBD2. CDR1 MNHEY and CDR2 SVGAGI come from the germline V gene. CDR3 length: 15 residues. V gave up 5 bases and J gave up 7 bases; unmatched junction bases: 9. The CDR3 region is CASSLKLAGGGEQYF. The CDR3 nucleotides read TGTGCCAGCAGTCTGAAACTAGCGGGAGGAGGAGAGCAGTACTTC.

The rearrangement joins TRBV5-6 to TRBJ2-1; D possibly uses TRBD1 or TRBD2 (5 bases each). V was pared by 2 bases and J by 3 bases, with 15 bases between. This CDR3 has 16 amino acids. Germline assignment: CDR1 SGHDT and CDR2 YYEEEE. Written as DNA, the CDR3 is TGTGCCAGCAGCTTTCCGGCCGGGACGGACTACAATGAGCAGTTCTTC. Translating it yields CASSFPAGTDYNEQFF.

This chain uses TRBV6-1 with TRBJ2-7, with D possibly being TRBD1 (6 bases). With 4 bases removed from V and 3 bases from J, the gap between germline ends came to 13 bases. Germline V gene data show CDR1 as MNHNS and CDR2 as SASEGT. The length of the CDR3 is 14 residues. The CDR3 DNA follows: TGTGCCAGCAGTGCAAACAGGGTGGGCTACGAGCAGTACTTC. Translated, it gives CASSANRVGYEQYF.

The chain recombines TRBV7-3 with TRBJ2-1, with 12 bases lining up with TRBD2. The CDR3 is 15 amino acids. Germline V lookup: CDR1 SGHTA, CDR2 FQGTGA. The V gene end was trimmed by 5 bases and the J gene end by 7 bases; junction bases not matched to a gene: 6. The CDR3 DNA follows: TGTGCCAGCAGCCCGACTAGCGGGAGCATGAATGAGCAGTTCTTC. This sequence encodes CASSPTSGSMNEQFF.